The clone carrying this T cell receptor (beta chain) was seen more than once but under ten times. No antigen is known for it. The data were taken from a study of T-cell reconstitution after alpha-beta-depleted transplantation in children. A TCRbeta library incorporating unique molecular identifiers was prepared. One entry per CDR3 protein, called by TCRdb with MiXCR from the PCR reads. This sample has around 250,000 distinct CDR3 sequences; roughly 23% occur once, and the top ten carry less than 3.5%. Study-wide results and caveats: Surviving recipient cells, namely T cells and thymic progenitors, were the source of high day-60 TCRbeta diversity in some patients.

Sequenced here: PBMCs, sampled before TCRalphabeta/CD19-depleted stem cell transplant. This receptor was identified in a girl between 2 and 10 years old with Fanconi anemia, due to receive a stem cell transplant.

CDR3 sequence (DNA): TGTGCCAGCAGTTTCGTGACAGGGGCAGGCAACGAGCAGTACTTC. Protein sequence: CASSFVTGAGNEQYF. The chain combines TRBV28 with TRBJ2-7; 8 positions match TRBD1. J gave up 5 bases and V 3 bases, and 9 bases lay outside the gene matches. The CDR3 sequence is 15 residues long. Per germline, CDR1 MDHEN and CDR2 SYDVKM.